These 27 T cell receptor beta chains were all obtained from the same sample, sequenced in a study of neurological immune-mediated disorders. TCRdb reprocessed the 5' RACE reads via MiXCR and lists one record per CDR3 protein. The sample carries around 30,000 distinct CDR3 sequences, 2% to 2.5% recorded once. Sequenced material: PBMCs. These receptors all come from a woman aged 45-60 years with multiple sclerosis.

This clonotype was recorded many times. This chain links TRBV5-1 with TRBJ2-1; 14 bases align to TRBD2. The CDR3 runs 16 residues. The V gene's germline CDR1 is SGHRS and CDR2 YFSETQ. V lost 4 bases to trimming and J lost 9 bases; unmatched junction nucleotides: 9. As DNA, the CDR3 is TGCGCCAGCAGCCTAGAGACTAGCGGGAGGGCCGGTGAGCAGTTCTTC. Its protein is CASSLETSGRAGEQFF.

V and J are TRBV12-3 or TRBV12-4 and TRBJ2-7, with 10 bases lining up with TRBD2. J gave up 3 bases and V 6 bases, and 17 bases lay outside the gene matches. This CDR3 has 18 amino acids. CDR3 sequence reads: CASSRGIRLAGTLYEQYF. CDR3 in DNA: TGTGCCAGCAGCCGGGGGATTAGACTAGCGGGCACCCTCTACGAGCAGTACTTC.

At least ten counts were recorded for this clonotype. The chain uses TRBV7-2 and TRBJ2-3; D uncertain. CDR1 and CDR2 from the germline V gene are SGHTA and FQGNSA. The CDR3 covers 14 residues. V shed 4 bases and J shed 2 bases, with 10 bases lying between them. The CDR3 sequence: CASSYRSFTDTQYF. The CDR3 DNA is TGTGCCAGCAGCTATCGGAGTTTCACAGATACGCAGTATTTT.

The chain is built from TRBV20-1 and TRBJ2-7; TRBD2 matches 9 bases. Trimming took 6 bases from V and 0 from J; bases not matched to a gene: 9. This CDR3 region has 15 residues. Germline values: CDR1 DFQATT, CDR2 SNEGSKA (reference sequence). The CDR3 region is CSAGGISGSSYEQYF. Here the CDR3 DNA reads TGCAGTGCGGGCGGGATTAGCGGGAGCTCCTACGAGCAGTACTTC.

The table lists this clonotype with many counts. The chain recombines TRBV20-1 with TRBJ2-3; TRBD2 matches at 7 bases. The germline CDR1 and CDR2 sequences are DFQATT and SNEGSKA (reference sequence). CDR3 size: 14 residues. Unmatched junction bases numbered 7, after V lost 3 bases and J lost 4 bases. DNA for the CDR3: TGCAGTGCTAGTCCTAGCGGAATTCCAGATACGCAGTATTTT. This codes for CSASPSGIPDTQYF.

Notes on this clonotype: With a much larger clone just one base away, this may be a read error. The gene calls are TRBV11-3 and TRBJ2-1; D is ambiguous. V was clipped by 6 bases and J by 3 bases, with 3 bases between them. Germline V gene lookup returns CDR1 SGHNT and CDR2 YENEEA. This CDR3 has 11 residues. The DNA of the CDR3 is TGTGCCAGCAGAATCTACAATGAGCAGTTCTTC. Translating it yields CASRIYNEQFF. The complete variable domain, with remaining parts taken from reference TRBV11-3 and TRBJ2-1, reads EAGVVQSPRYKIIEKKQPVAFWCNPISGHNTLYWYLQNLGQGPELLIRYENEEAVDDSQLPKDRFSAERLKGVDSTLKIQPAELGDSAVYLCASRIYNEQFFGPGTRLTVL.

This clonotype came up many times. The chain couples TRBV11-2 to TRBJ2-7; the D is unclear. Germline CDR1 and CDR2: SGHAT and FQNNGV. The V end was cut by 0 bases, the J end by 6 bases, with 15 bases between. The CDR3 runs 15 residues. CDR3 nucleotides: TGTGCCAGCAGCTTAGAGAGGTGGCTACCGCCCGAGCAGTACTTC. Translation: CASSLERWLPPEQYF.

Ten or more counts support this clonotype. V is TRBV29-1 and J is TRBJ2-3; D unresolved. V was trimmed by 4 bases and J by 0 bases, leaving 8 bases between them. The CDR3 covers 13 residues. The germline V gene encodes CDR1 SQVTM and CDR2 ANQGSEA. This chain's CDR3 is CSVVYVSTDTQYF. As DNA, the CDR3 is TGCAGCGTTGTTTACGTTAGCACAGATACGCAGTATTTT.

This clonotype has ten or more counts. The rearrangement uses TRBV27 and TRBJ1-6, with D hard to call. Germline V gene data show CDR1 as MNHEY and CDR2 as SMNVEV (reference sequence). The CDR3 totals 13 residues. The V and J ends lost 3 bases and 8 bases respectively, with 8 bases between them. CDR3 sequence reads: CASSLMLDSPLHF. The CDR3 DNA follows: TGTGCCAGCAGTTTGATGTTGGATTCACCCCTCCACTTT.

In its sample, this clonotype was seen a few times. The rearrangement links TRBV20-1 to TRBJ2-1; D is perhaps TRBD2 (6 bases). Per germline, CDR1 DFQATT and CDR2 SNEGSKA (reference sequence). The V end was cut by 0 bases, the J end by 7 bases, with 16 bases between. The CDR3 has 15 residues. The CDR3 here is CSARDPSSVKNEQFF. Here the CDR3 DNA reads TGCAGTGCTAGAGATCCGTCTAGCGTTAAAAATGAGCAGTTCTTC.

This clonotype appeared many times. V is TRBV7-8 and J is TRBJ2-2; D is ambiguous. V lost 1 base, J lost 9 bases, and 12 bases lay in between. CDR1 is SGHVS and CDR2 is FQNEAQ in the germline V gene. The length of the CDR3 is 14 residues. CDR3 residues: CASSLVQASRELFF. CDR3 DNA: TGTGCCAGCAGCTTAGTCCAGGCCTCCAGGGAGCTGTTTTTT.

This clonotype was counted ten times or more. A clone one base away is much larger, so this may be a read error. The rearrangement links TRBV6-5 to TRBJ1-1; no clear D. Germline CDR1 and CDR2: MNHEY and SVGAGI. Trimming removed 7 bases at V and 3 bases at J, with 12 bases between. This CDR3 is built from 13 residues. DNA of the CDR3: TGTGCCAGCACGAAGAGGACTCACACTGAAGCTTTCTTT. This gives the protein CASTKRTHTEAFF.

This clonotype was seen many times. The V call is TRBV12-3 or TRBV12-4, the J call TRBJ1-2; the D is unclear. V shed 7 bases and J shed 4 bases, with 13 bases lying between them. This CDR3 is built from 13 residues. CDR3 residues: CASTSGSGYGYTF. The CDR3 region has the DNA TGTGCCAGCACCTCTGGATCGGGCTATGGCTACACCTTC.

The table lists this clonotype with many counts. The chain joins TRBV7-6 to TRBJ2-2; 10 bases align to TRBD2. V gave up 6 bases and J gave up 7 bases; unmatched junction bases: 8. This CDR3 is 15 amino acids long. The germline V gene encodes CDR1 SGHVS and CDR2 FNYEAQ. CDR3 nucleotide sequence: TGTGCCAGCAGAGATAGCGGGAGGAGTATCGGGGAGCTGTTTTTT. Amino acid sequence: CASRDSGRSIGELFF.

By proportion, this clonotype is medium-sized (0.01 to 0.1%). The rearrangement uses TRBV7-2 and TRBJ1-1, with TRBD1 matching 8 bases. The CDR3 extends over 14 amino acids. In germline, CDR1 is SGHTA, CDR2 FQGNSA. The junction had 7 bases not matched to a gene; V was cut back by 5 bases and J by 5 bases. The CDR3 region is CASSADRGLTEAFF. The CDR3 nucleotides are TGTGCCAGCAGCGCAGACAGGGGTTTGACTGAAGCTTTCTTT. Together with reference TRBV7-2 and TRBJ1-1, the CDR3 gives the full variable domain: GAGVSQSPSNKVTEKGKDVELRCDPISGHTALYWYRQSLGQGLEFLIYFQGNSAPDKSGLPSDRFSAERTGGSVSTLTIQRTQQEDSAVYLCASSADRGLTEAFFGQGTRLTVV.

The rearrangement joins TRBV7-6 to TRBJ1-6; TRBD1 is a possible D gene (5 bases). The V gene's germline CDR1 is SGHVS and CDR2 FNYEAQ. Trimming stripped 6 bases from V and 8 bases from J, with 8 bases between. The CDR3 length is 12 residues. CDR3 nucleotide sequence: TGTGCCAGCAGTCGCAGGGATTCACCCCTCCACTTT. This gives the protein CASSRRDSPLHF. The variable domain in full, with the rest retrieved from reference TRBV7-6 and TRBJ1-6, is GAGVSQSPRYKVTKRGQDVALRCDPISGHVSLYWYRQALGQGPEFLTYFNYEAQQDKSGLPNDRFSAERPEGSISTLTIQRTEQRDSAMYRCASSRRDSPLHFGNGTRLTVT.

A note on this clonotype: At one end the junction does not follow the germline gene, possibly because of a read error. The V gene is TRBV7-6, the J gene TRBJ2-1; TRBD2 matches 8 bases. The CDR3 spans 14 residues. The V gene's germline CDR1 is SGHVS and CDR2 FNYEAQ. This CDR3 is CASSLAGRGNEQFF. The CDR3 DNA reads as TGTGCCAGCAGTTTAGCGGGGCGGGGCAATGAGCAGTTCTTC.

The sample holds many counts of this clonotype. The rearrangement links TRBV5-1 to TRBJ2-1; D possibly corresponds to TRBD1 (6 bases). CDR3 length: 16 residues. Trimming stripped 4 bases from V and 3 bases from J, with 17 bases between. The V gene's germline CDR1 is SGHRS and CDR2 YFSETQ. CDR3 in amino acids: CASSSQDRTFYNEQFF. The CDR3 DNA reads TGCGCCAGCAGCAGTCAGGACAGAACATTCTACAATGAGCAGTTCTTC.

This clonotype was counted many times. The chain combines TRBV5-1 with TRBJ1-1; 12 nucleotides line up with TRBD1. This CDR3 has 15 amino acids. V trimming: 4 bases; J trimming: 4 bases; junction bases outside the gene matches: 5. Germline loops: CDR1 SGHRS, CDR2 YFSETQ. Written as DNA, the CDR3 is TGCGCCAGCAGCGGGGACAGGGGGCAGGCCACTGAAGCTTTCTTT. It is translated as CASSGDRGQATEAFF.

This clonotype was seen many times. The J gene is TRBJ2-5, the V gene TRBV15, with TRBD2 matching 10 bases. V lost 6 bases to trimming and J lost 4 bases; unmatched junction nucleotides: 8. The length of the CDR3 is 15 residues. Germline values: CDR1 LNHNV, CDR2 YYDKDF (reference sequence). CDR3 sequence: CATRPGTSALETQYF. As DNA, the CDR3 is TGTGCCACCAGGCCCGGGACTAGCGCGTTAGAGACCCAGTACTTC.

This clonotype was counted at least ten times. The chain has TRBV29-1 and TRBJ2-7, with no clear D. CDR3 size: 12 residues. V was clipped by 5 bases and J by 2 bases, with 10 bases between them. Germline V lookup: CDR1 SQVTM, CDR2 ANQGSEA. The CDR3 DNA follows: TGCAGCGTTTCAAAGGGCCCCTACGAGCAGTACTTC. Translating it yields CSVSKGPYEQYF.

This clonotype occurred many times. Here the CDR3 reads CSVDHGGGTDTQYF. The CDR3 bases are TGCAGCGTTGACCACGGGGGGGGCACAGATACGCAGTATTTT. This chain joins TRBV29-1 and TRBJ2-3; the match to TRBD2 covers 8 bases. With 3 bases clipped from V and 1 base from J, the junction kept 3 bases outside the gene matches. This CDR3 has 14 residues. Germline CDR1 reads SQVTM; CDR2 reads ANQGSEA.

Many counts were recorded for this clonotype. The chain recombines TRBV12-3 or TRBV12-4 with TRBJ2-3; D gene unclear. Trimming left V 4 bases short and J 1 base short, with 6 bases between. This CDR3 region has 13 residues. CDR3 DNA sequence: TGTGCCAGCAGTTCCGCCCGCACAGATACGCAGTATTTT. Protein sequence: CASSSARTDTQYF.

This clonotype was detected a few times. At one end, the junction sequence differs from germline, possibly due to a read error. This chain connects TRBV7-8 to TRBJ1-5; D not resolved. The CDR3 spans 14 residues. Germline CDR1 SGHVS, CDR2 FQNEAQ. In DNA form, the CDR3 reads TGTGCCAGCAGCCCAGGAGGGAGCAATCAGCCCCAGAATTTT. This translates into CASSPGGSNQPQNF.

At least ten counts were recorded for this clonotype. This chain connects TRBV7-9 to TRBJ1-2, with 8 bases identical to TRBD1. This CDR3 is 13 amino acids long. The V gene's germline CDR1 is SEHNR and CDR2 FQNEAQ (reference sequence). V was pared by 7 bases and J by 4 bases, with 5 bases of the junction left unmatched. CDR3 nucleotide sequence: TGTGCCAGCAAACCAGGGGGCTTCTATGGCTACACCTTC. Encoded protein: CASKPGGFYGYTF.

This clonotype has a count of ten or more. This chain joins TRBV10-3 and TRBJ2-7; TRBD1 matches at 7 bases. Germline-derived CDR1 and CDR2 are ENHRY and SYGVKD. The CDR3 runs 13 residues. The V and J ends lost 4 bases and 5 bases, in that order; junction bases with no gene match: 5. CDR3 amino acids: CAISGQGSNEQYF. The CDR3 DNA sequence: TGTGCCATCAGTGGACAGGGCAGCAACGAGCAGTACTTC.

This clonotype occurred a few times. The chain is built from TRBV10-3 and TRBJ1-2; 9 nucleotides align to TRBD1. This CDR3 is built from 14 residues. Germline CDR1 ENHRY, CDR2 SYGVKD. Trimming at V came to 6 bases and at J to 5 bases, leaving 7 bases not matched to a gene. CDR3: CAISPGQGLYGYTF. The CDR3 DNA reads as TGTGCCATCAGCCCGGGACAGGGTCTATATGGCTACACCTTC.